This TCR beta chain was observed in a study of patients and donors after allogeneic stem cell transplantation. CDR3 length: 15 amino acids. V was shortened by 0 bases and J by 7 bases, with 16 bases between the two germline ends. Germline V CDR1 and CDR2: DFQATT, SNEGSKA (reference sequence). One entry per CDR3 protein results from TCRdb running MiXCR on the RT-PCR reads. The table lists about 230,000 distinct CDR3 sequences, 13% to 15% of them singletons. This clonotype was observed at least ten times. The rearrangement uses TRBV20-1 and TRBJ1-5, with D uncertain. Sequencing was done on a sample of blood, either unsorted or a sorted T cell fraction (not recorded which). The receptor's source is a human donor who was either an allogeneic HSCT recipient or a stem cell or donor lymphocyte infusion donor (not recorded which). It is not recorded whose cells these are; they may come from a transplant donor. Here the CDR3 DNA reads TGCAGTGCTAGAGATAGCACGCGCGCCAAACAGCCCCAGCATTTT. Its translation is CSARDSTRAKQPQHF.